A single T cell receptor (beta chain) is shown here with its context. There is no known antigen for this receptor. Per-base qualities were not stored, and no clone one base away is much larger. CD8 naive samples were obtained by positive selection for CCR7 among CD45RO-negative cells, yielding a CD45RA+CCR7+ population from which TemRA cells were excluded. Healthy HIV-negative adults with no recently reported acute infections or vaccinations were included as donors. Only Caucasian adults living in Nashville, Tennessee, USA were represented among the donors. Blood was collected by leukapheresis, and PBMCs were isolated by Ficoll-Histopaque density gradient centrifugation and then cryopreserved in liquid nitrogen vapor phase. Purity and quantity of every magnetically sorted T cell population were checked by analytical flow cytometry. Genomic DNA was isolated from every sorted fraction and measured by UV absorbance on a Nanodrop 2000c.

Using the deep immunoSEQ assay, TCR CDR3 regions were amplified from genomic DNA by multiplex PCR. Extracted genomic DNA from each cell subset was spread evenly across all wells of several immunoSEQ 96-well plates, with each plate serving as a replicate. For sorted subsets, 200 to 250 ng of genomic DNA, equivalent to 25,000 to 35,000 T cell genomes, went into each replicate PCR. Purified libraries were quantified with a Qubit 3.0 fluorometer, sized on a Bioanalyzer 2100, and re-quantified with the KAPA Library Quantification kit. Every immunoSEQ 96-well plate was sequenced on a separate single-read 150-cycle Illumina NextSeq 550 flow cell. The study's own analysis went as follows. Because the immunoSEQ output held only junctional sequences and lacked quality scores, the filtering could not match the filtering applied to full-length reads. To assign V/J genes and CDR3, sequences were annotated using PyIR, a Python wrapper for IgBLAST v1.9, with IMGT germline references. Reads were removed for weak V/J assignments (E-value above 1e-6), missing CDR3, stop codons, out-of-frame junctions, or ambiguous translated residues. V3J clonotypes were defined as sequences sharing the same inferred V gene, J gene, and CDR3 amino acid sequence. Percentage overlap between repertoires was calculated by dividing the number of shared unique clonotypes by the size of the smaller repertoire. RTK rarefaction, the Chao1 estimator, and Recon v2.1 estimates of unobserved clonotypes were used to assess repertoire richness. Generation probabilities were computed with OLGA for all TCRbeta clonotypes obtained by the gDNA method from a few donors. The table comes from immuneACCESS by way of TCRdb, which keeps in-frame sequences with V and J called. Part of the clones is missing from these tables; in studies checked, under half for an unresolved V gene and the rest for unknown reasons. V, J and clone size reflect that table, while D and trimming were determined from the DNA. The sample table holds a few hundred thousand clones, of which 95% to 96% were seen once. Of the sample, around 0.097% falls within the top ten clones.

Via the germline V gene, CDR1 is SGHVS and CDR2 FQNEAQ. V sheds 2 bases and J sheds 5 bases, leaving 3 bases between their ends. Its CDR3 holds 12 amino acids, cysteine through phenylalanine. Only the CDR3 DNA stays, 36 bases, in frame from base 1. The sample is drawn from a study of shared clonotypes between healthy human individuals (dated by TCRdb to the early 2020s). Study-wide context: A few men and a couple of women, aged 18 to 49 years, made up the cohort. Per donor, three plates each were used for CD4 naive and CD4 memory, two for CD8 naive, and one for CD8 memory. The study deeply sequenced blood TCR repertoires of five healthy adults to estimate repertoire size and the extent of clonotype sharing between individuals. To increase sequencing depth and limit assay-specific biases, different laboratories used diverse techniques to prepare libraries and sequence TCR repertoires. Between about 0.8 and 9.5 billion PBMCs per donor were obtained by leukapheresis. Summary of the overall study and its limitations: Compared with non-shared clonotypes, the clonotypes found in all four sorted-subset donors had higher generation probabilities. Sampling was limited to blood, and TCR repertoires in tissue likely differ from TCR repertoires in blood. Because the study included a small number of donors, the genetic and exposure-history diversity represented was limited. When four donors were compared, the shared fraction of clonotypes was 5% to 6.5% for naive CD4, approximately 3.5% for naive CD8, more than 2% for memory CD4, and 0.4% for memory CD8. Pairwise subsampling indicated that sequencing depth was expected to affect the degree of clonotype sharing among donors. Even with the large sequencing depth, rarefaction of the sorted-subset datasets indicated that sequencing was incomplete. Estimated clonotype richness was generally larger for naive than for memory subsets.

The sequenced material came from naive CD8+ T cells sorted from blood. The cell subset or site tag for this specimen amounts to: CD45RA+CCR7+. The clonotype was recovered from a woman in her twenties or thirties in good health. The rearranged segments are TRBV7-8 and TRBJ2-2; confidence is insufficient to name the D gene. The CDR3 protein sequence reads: CASSLLTGELFF. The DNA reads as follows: TGTGCCAGCAGCTTACTGACCGGGGAGCTGTTTTTT. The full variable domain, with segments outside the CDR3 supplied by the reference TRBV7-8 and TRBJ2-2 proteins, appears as GAGVSQSPRYKVAKRGQDVALRCDPISGHVSLFWYQQALGQGPEFLTYFQNEAQLDKSGLPSDRFFAERPEGSVSTLKIQRTQQEDSAVYLCASSLLTGELFFGEGSRLTVL.